A single sample gave rise to the 11 T cell receptor beta chains below, sequenced in a study of CD8 T cells in ankylosing spondylitis. TCRdb used MiXCR to reprocess the 5' RACE reads, holding one entry per CDR3 protein. The sample lists around 31,000 distinct CDR3 sequences; 30% were seen once. The sample taken for sequencing was synovial fluid, either unsorted or a sorted T cell fraction (not recorded which). The receptors here all came from a male donor with ankylosing spondylitis.

V usage is TRBV6-4 and J usage is TRBJ2-1; 8 positions match TRBD2. The CDR3 spans 13 residues. The trim removed 4 bases at V and 6 bases at J, leaving 2 bases unmatched. From germline, CDR1 is MRHNA and CDR2 SNTAGT. The CDR3 loop is CASSAGGPNEQFF. The CDR3 nucleotides are TGTGCCAGCAGTGCGGGAGGGCCCAATGAGCAGTTCTTC.

The chain uses TRBV6-2 or TRBV6-3 and TRBJ1-5; D is undetermined. CDR1 is MNHEY and CDR2 is SVGEGT in the germline V gene. Trimming stripped 2 bases from V and 9 bases from J, with 14 bases between. This CDR3 has 14 amino acids. CDR3 coding DNA: TGTGCCAGCAGTTACAGTTCTGATATCGGGCCCCAGCATTTT. It encodes CASSYSSDIGPQHF.

This rearrangement joins TRBV12-3 or TRBV12-4 to TRBJ1-4, with TRBD1 matching over 10 bases. The CDR3 has 15 amino acids. V dropped 5 bases and J dropped 6; count of bases not matched to a gene: 6. The CDR3: CASSLLGTGDEKLFF. CDR3 DNA sequence: TGTGCCAGCAGTCTCCTCGGGACAGGGGATGAAAAACTGTTTTTT.

The chain has TRBV5-6 and TRBJ1-2; a possible D gene is TRBD1 (6 bases). V dropped 4 bases and J dropped 5 bases, with 12 bases sitting between them. CDR1 and CDR2 from the germline V gene are SGHDT and YYEEEE. The CDR3 covers 13 residues. The CDR3 loop is CASSRQDTYGYTF. In DNA, the CDR3 is TGTGCCAGCAGCCGACAGGATACTTATGGCTACACCTTC.

This clonotype has ten or more counts. This chain connects TRBV7-9 to TRBJ2-7, with 11 positions matching TRBD2. V shed 5 bases, J shed 7 bases, and the junction held 4 bases outside the gene matches. The length of the CDR3 is 13 residues. Germline CDR1 and CDR2: SEHNR and FQNEAQ (reference sequence). The CDR3 loop reads CASSTSGRWEQYF. In DNA form, the CDR3 reads TGTGCCAGCAGCACTAGCGGGAGATGGGAGCAGTACTTC.

This clonotype has a handful of counts. The chain links TRBV13 to TRBJ2-7; 7 bases are shared with TRBD2. Trimming took 4 bases from V and 5 from J; bases not matched to a gene: 14. The CDR3 is 16 amino acids. Germline CDR1 and CDR2: PRHDT and FYEKMQ (reference sequence). DNA of the CDR3: TGTGCCAGCAGCTATCCCGTGGAGGGAGGGCTTGACGAGCAGTACTTC. Its protein product is CASSYPVEGGLDEQYF.

This clonotype was counted at least ten times. V usage is TRBV20-1 and J usage is TRBJ2-1, with 8 bases that match TRBD2. Germline CDR1 DFQATT, CDR2 SNEGSKA (reference sequence). V trimming: 1 base; J trimming: 2 bases; junction bases outside the gene matches: 4. The CDR3 has 15 amino acids. The CDR3 nucleotides read TGCAGTGCTAGAGCTCCAGCGGGAGCCTACAATGAGCAGTTCTTC. It yields the protein CSARAPAGAYNEQFF.

There are a few counts of this clonotype. The V gene is TRBV5-1, the J gene TRBJ1-6, with a tentative D call TRBD1 (5 bases). The ends were cut back, 0 bases at V and 0 bases at J, with 16 bases in the middle. The CDR3 runs to 19 residues. Germline CDR1 SGHRS, CDR2 YFSETQ. CDR3: CASSLDSTVGVSYNSPLHF. The CDR3 coding sequence is TGCGCCAGCAGCTTGGATAGTACTGTAGGGGTCTCCTATAATTCACCCCTCCACTTT. The variable domain in full, completed from reference TRBV5-1 and TRBJ1-6, reads KAGVTQTPRYLIKTRGQQVTLSCSPISGHRSVSWYQQTPGQGLQFLFEYFSETQRNKGNFPGRFSGRQFSNSRSEMNVSTLELGDSALYLCASSLDSTVGVSYNSPLHFGNGTRLTVT.

This clonotype was counted many times. The chain has TRBV20-1 and TRBJ1-5, with 7 bases fitting TRBD1. Per germline, CDR1 DFQATT and CDR2 SNEGSKA (reference sequence). The length of the CDR3 is 14 residues. J was trimmed by 5 bases and V by 6 bases; bases with no gene match: 10. The CDR3 is CSALPTGQYQPQHF. As DNA, the CDR3 is TGCAGTGCCCTTCCGACAGGGCAATATCAGCCCCAGCATTTT.

This clonotype was picked up a small number of times. The rearrangement uses TRBV3-1 and TRBJ2-7, with 9 bases that match TRBD2. The CDR3 covers 14 residues. Looked up from germline, CDR1 is LGHDT and CDR2 is YNNKEL (reference sequence). The junction had 2 bases not matched to a gene; V was cut back by 5 bases and J by 0 bases. The CDR3 here is CASSISGSSYEQYF. CDR3 DNA: TGTGCCAGCAGCATTAGCGGGAGCTCCTACGAGCAGTACTTC.

This clonotype appeared a few times. The chain is built from TRBV4-1 and TRBJ1-2, with a weak D call TRBD1 (5 bases). CDR1 is MGHRA, CDR2 YSYEKL, per germline. The CDR3 is made up of 13 amino acids. Between the trimmed V and J ends, which lost 0 bases and 5 bases, there was a span of 7 bases. The DNA of the CDR3 is TGCGCCAGCAGCCAAGAGACAGCTTATGGCTACACCTTC. It encodes CASSQETAYGYTF.